Below, 5 T cell receptor beta chains from the same sample are listed, as sequenced in a study of blood T cell repertoires in COVID-19. TCRdb keeps only in-frame clones here, not all; method: immunoSEQ multiplex PCR. The sample records about 230,000 clones, 80% to 85% being singletons. Input material: peripheral blood. These receptors were taken from a man in his forties or fifties with active or convalescent COVID-19.

The CDR3 is CASSSGGLPQHF. The CDR3 DNA is TGTGCCAGCAGTTCCGGGGGATTGCCCCAGCATTTT. The chain couples TRBV6-2 or TRBV6-3 to TRBJ1-5; possibly TRBD1 for D (5 bases). This CDR3 spans 12 amino acids. Trimming shortened V by 4 bases and J by 9 bases, and 10 bases separated the two germline ends. CDR1 and CDR2 from the germline V gene are MNHEY and SVGEGT.

The chain links TRBV7-2 to TRBJ1-4; 9 bases align to TRBD1. The CDR3 is made up of 14 amino acids. Germline loops: CDR1 SGHTA, CDR2 FQGNSA. J gave up 5 bases and V 5 bases, and 3 bases lay outside the gene matches. CDR3 DNA sequence: TGTGCCAGCAGCCGCGGACAGGGGAATGAAAAACTGTTTTTT. Amino acid sequence: CASSRGQGNEKLFF.

The rearrangement joins TRBV20-1 to TRBJ1-4, with TRBD1 matching 7 bases. This CDR3 has 11 residues. J lost 7 bases, V lost 5 bases, and 1 base had no gene match. Looked up from germline, CDR1 is DFQATT and CDR2 is SNEGSKA (reference sequence). The CDR3 protein is CSARTGEKLFF. CDR3 nucleotide sequence: TGCAGTGCTCGGACAGGTGAAAAACTGTTTTTT.

The chain employs TRBV19 and TRBJ1-6, with TRBD1 matching over 8 bases. The CDR3 runs 16 residues. CDR1 LNHDA and CDR2 SQIVND come from the germline V gene (reference sequence). Trimming cost V 3 bases and J 6 bases; bases outside gene matches: 7. CDR3 residues: CASSILAGGFNSPLHF. CDR3 sequence (DNA): TGTGCCAGTAGTATTCTCGCAGGGGGCTTTAATTCACCCCTCCACTTT.

The V call is TRBV7-2, the J call TRBJ2-5; TRBD2 aligns across 10 bases. Per the germline V gene, CDR1 is SGHTA and CDR2 is FQGNSA. J lost 1 base, V lost 1 base, and 0 bases had no gene match. The CDR3 runs to 15 residues. CDR3 amino acids: CASSLVAGGQETQYF. The CDR3 region has the DNA TGTGCCAGCAGCTTAGTAGCGGGGGGCCAAGAGACCCAGTACTTC.